The 10 T cell receptor beta chains presented below share a single source sample, sequenced in a study of Ad26.COV2.S vaccination and SARS-CoV-2 variants. Method: immunoSEQ multiplex PCR; TCRdb's copy keeps in-frame clones and lacks some. The sample records hundreds of thousands of clones, 90% being singletons. Treatment in this sample: around 19 received Ad26.COV2.S at low or high dose, single or two shots; roughly five received placebo; per-sample allocation not given. It was on day 63 after the first vaccine or placebo injection that samples were taken. The source was peripheral blood, collected in a trial of Ad26.COV2.S vaccine versus placebo. These receptors came from a person aged 18-60 years who received the Ad26.COV2.S COVID-19 vaccine or a placebo.

The rearrangement joins TRBV28 to TRBJ1-5; perhaps TRBD1 as D (6 bases). V was trimmed by 7 bases and J by 2 bases, leaving 12 bases between them. The V gene's germline CDR1 is MDHEN and CDR2 SYDVKM. The CDR3 loop spans 14 amino acids. Here the CDR3 DNA reads TGTGCCAGCAAAAGACAGGAGGGCAATCAGCCCCAGCATTTT. Translating it yields CASKRQEGNQPQHF. Full variable domain (remainder filled in from reference TRBV28 and TRBJ1-5): DVKVTQSSRYLVKRTGEKVFLECVQDMDHENMFWYRQDPGLGLRLIYFSYDVKMKEKGDIPEGYSVSREKKERFSLILESASTNQTSMYLCASKRQEGNQPQHFGDGTRLSIL.

The chain employs TRBV2 and TRBJ1-2, with 12 bases aligning to TRBD1. The CDR3 has 14 residues. Germline V gene lookup returns CDR1 SNHLY and CDR2 FYNNEI. The V gene end was trimmed by 4 bases and the J gene end by 7 bases; junction bases not matched to a gene: 4. CDR3 in DNA: TGTGCCAGCAGTGTGGGACAGGGGGCAGGTGGCTACACCTTC. Encoded protein: CASSVGQGAGGYTF.

The chain recombines TRBV6-5 with TRBJ2-7; D might be TRBD1 or TRBD2, each matching 5 bases. In germline, CDR1 is MNHEY, CDR2 SVGAGI. Trimming shortened V by 2 bases and J by 7 bases, and 18 bases separated the two germline ends. The CDR3 loop spans 15 amino acids. This CDR3 is CASSYQGGASGEQYF. CDR3 DNA: TGTGCCAGCAGTTACCAGGGCGGAGCCTCGGGGGAGCAGTACTTC.

This clone was detected only once. This chain connects TRBV29-1 to TRBJ2-5; D unresolved. Trimming stripped 5 bases from V and 4 bases from J, with 17 bases between. The CDR3 runs 14 residues. Germline V gives CDR1 SQVTM, CDR2 ANQGSEA. The CDR3 here is CSVLLQQMGETQYF. The CDR3 nucleotides read TGCAGCGTTCTCCTGCAGCAAATGGGAGAGACCCAGTACTTC.

The chain couples TRBV7-9 to TRBJ2-5, with 7 bases matching TRBD1. V was clipped by 2 bases and J by 5 bases; unmatched bases: 8. Germline V lookup: CDR1 SEHNR, CDR2 FQNEAQ (reference sequence). This CDR3 comprises 15 residues. The CDR3 DNA is TGTGCCAGCAGCTTACTGATAGCAGGGGGTGAGACCCAGTACTTC. This codes for CASSLLIAGGETQYF.

The chain is built from TRBV11-2 and TRBJ2-3; D gene unclear. This CDR3 contains 15 residues. Trimming took 3 bases from V and 3 from J, leaving 13 bases between them. CDR1 and CDR2 (germline): SGHAT, FQNNGV. As DNA, the CDR3 is TGTGCCAGCAGCTTTGACGGGCTGGCAACAGATACGCAGTATTTT. Its translation is CASSFDGLATDTQYF.

The rearrangement joins TRBV4-3 to TRBJ1-2, with 7 nucleotides matching TRBD1. The CDR3 spans 17 residues. Germline CDR1 reads LGHNA; CDR2 reads YSLEER. V shed 2 bases and J 0 bases; nucleotides not matched to a gene: 9. CDR3 sequence reads: CASSQNPDRAANYGYTF. CDR3 nucleotide sequence: TGCGCCAGCAGCCAAAATCCCGACAGGGCTGCTAACTATGGCTACACCTTC.

The V call is TRBV13, the J call TRBJ2-7; TRBD2 matches 9 bases. Looked up from germline, CDR1 is PRHDT and CDR2 is FYEKMQ (reference sequence). V gave up 6 bases and J gave up 0 bases; unmatched junction bases: 9. This CDR3 is 16 amino acids long. The CDR3 DNA reads TGTGCCAGCAGAGCGGGGGGAACTAGCGGCTCCTACGAGCAGTACTTC. This codes for CASRAGGTSGSYEQYF. Drawing the rest from reference TRBV13 and TRBJ2-7, the complete variable domain is AAGVIQSPRHLIKEKRETATLKCYPIPRHDTVYWYQQGPGQDPQFLISFYEKMQSDKGSIPDRFSAQQFSDYHSELNMSSLELGDSALYFCASRAGGTSGSYEQYFGPGTRLTVT.

This chain connects TRBV6-5 to TRBJ2-2; D is uncertain. V was shortened by 2 bases and J by 1 base, with 8 bases between the two germline ends. The CDR3 covers 15 residues. Per the germline V gene, CDR1 is MNHEY and CDR2 is SVGAGI. CDR3 coding DNA: TGTGCCAGCAGTTACGAACCGGGGAACACCGGGGAGCTGTTTTTT. It yields the protein CASSYEPGNTGELFF.

V usage is TRBV7-2 and J usage is TRBJ2-7, with TRBD2 matching 7 bases. The CDR3 consists of 15 residues. Germline assignment: CDR1 SGHTA and CDR2 FQGNSA. V shed 0 bases, J shed 0 bases, and the junction held 2 bases outside the gene matches. For the CDR3, the DNA is TGTGCCAGCAGCTTAGCGGGAGGGCCCTCCTACGAGCAGTACTTC. Its protein product is CASSLAGGPSYEQYF. Variable domain in full (rest from reference TRBV7-2 and TRBJ2-7): GAGVSQSPSNKVTEKGKDVELRCDPISGHTALYWYRQSLGQGLEFLIYFQGNSAPDKSGLPSDRFSAERTGGSVSTLTIQRTQQEDSAVYLCASSLAGGPSYEQYFGPGTRLTVT.